This TCR beta chain emerged from a study of identical twins. Between the trimmed V and J ends, which lost 0 bases and 6 bases, there was a span of 24 bases. The germline gives CDR1 LNHNV, CDR2 YYDKDF (reference sequence). The CDR3 loop spans 18 amino acids. TCRdb processed the 5' RACE reads anew with MiXCR; each CDR3 protein has one entry. The sample contains 450,000 to 650,000 distinct CDR3 sequences, 9.6% of which appear only once. The same specimen was also included in a second study, on yellow fever vaccine responses in identical twins.

The specimen was PBMCs. The sequence came from a woman between 18 and 29 years old in good health. The chain recombines TRBV15 with TRBJ2-7, with a tentative D call TRBD2 (7 bases). In DNA form, the CDR3 reads TGTGCCACCAGCAGAGATCCCCCGGGGGGCCCCCCTTACGCCGAGCAGTACTTC. Translated: CATSRDPPGGPPYAEQYF.